These 9 T cell receptor beta chains were all obtained from the same sample, sequenced in a study of blood T cells in healthy people across ages. Combining a sample-barcoded 5' primer with a J-beta primer mix, a second PCR ran for about 6 to 11 cycles. One entry per CDR3 protein, called by TCRdb with MiXCR from the 5' RACE reads. Counted here are approximately 820,000 distinct CDR3 sequences, under 55% occurring once; the ten biggest clones make up about 21%. The specimen was blood. These receptor sequences come from a man aged 60-69 years in good health.

In its sample, this clonotype was seen a few times. In DNA form, the CDR3 reads TGTGCCAGCAGCAAAGCTGTGACCCCCAGCGGGGGACACGAGCAGTACTTC. Translation gives CASSKAVTPSGGHEQYF. The chain has TRBV7-2 and TRBJ2-7; 8 nucleotides match TRBD2. Trimming cost V 5 bases and J 5 bases; bases outside gene matches: 17. The CDR3 has 17 amino acids. Per the germline V gene, CDR1 is SGHTA and CDR2 is FQGNSA.

The V call is TRBV12-3 or TRBV12-4, the J call TRBJ2-7; D ambiguous. The CDR3 extends over 13 amino acids. The ends were cut back, 7 bases at V and 2 bases at J, with 12 bases in the middle. CDR3 amino acids: CASTSDGPYEQYF. CDR3 sequence (DNA): TGTGCCAGCACCTCAGATGGGCCCTACGAGCAGTACTTC.

The gene calls are TRBV11-2 and TRBJ2-5; tentatively, D is TRBD2 (7 bases). The better agreement between TRBJ2-7 and the DNA end casts doubt on the J call. This CDR3 contains 14 residues. The germline V gene has CDR1 SGHAT and CDR2 FQNNGV. The DNA for the CDR3 is TGTGCCAGCAGCTCTCGAGGCGGGGGCACCGAGCAGTACTTC. Translation: CASSSRGGGTEQYF.

The rearrangement links TRBV20-1 to TRBJ2-1; 9 bases map to TRBD1. Trimming removed 5 bases from V and 6 bases from J; junction bases left unmatched: 11. Looked up from germline, CDR1 is DFQATT and CDR2 is SNEGSKA (reference sequence). This CDR3 is 15 amino acids long. This CDR3 is CSALPGTGRINEQFF. The CDR3 DNA is TGCAGTGCTTTACCCGGGACAGGGAGGATCAATGAGCAGTTCTTC.

This clonotype was picked up a small number of times. V is TRBV27 and J is TRBJ2-3; 9 bases match TRBD2. Germline V lookup: CDR1 MNHEY, CDR2 SMNVEV (reference sequence). The CDR3 sequence is 18 residues long. Losses at the gene ends were 2 bases for V and 0 bases for J; bases not matched to a gene: 9. The CDR3 DNA reads as TGTGCCAGCAGTTTACGGGCTAGCGGGGAGCTTAGCACAGATACGCAGTATTTT. Translating it yields CASSLRASGELSTDTQYF.

The chain combines TRBV20-1 with TRBJ2-5, with 8 bases that match TRBD2. The CDR3 is 15 residues long. From germline, CDR1 is DFQATT and CDR2 SNEGSKA (reference sequence). Germline trimming cut 3 bases from V and 9 bases from J; bases unmatched to any gene: 15. CDR3 protein: CSASGGAGGVRAQYF. Here the CDR3 DNA reads TGCAGTGCTAGTGGAGGGGCGGGGGGAGTGAGGGCCCAGTACTTC.

Only a few counts were recorded for this clonotype. This sequence joins TRBV7-9 and TRBJ2-7; perhaps TRBD2 as D (6 bases). CDR3 length equals 11 residues. V lost 11 bases and J lost 3, with 11 bases in between. Germline V gene lookup returns CDR1 SEHNR and CDR2 FQNEAQ (reference sequence). The CDR3 DNA reads as TGTGCCGTCCTGGGGGGCTACGAGCAGTACTTC. Translated, it gives CAVLGGYEQYF.

This clonotype was observed a few times. The V and J genes are TRBV6-6 and TRBJ2-1; no clear D. The V gene's germline CDR1 is MNHNY and CDR2 SVGAGI (reference sequence). Trimming pared 10 bases from V and 7 bases from J, leaving 11 bases between. The CDR3 is 11 amino acids. The DNA for the CDR3 is TGTGCCACCGCCATAAGTAATGAGCAGTTCTTC. Translation: CATAISNEQFF.

V gene TRBV20-1 combines with J gene TRBJ2-5; D is unclear. The CDR3 spans 12 residues. Germline assignment: CDR1 DFQATT and CDR2 SNEGSKA (reference sequence). V dropped 4 bases and J dropped 11 bases, with 17 bases sitting between them. DNA of the CDR3: TGCAGTGCTATCCATAGTACACCGGAGCAGTACTTC. This encodes CSAIHSTPEQYF.